The entry below gives a single TCR beta chain sequence along with its context. The entry originates in a study of shared clonotypes between healthy human individuals. Evenly divided among several immunoSEQ plates was the genomic DNA of each subset. Sequencing was performed with immunoSEQ multiplex PCR; in TCRdb, only in-frame clones are kept and a portion is missing. Of around 2,000,000 clones listed, about 95% are singletons. This CDR3 is 14 amino acids long. Germline CDR1 reads MDHEN; CDR2 reads SYDVKM. With 7 bases clipped from V and 5 bases from J, the junction kept 7 bases outside the gene matches. Naive CD8 cells comprised CD45RO-negative, CCR7-positively selected cells, excluding terminally differentiated effector memory CD45RA+ cells.

The rearrangement joins TRBV28 to TRBJ2-2; 7 positions agree with TRBD1. The sample taken for sequencing was naive CD8+ T cells sorted from blood. This receptor was identified in a man aged 18 to 35 in good health. The CDR3 here is CASNPQGETGELFF. CDR3 nucleotides: TGTGCCAGCAACCCCCAGGGGGAGACCGGGGAGCTGTTTTTT.